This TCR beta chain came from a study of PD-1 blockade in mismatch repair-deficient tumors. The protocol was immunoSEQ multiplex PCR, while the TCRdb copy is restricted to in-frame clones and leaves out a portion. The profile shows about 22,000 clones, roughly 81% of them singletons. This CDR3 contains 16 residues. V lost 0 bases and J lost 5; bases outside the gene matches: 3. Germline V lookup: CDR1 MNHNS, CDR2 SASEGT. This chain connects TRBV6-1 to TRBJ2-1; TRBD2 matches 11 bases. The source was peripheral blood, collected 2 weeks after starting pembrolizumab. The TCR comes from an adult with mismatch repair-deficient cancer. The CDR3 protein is CASSEALAGGNNEQFF. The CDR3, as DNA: TGTGCCAGCAGTGAAGCCCTAGCGGGAGGAAACAATGAGCAGTTCTTC.